One sample yielded the 9 T cell receptor beta chains listed below, sequenced in a study of beta chain features in type 1 diabetes. Findings and caveats of the study: Moderate but significant shortening of TCRB CDR3s was recorded in all four CD4+ subsets from Type 1 diabetes patients.

These receptors' antigens are unknown. What was sequenced were expressed TCRB transcripts, since all of the isolated RNA had been reverse transcribed. Using immunoSEQ multiplex PCR, the repertoire was profiled, and TCRdb retains in-frame clones only, with some absent. The sample consists of 600,000 to 700,000 clones, roughly 12% of them appearing once. Sequenced input: naive CD4+ T cells from blood. These receptors all come from a man aged 25 to 40 with type 1 diabetes.

This clone was observed a handful of times. The gene calls are TRBV5-1 and TRBJ1-2, with TRBD1 as a possible D gene (6 bases). The CDR3 spans 17 residues. Trimming removed 5 bases at V and 3 bases at J, with 23 bases between. Germline V CDR1 and CDR2: SGHRS, YFSETQ. The CDR3 spells CASSSTDSRLRHYGYTF. The CDR3 nucleotides read TGCGCCAGCAGTTCGACGGACAGCCGGCTTAGACACTATGGCTACACCTTC.

V and J are TRBV7-2 and TRBJ1-4; D perhaps matches TRBD1 (6 bases). Germline CDR1 SGHTA, CDR2 FQGNSA. V lost 10 bases and J lost 1, with 16 bases in between. The CDR3 length is 15 residues. This chain's CDR3 is CATSARGGTNEKLFF. Here the CDR3 DNA reads TGTGCCACCTCAGCGAGGGGGGGAACTAATGAAAAACTGTTTTTT.

This chain joins TRBV9 and TRBJ1-6, with 9 bases matching TRBD1. Germline CDR1 is SGDLS and CDR2 is YYNGEE. The CDR3 sequence is 18 residues long. J gave up 0 bases and V 3 bases, and 7 bases lay outside the gene matches. The CDR3 here is CASSEGTGTGSYNSPLHF. The CDR3 nucleotides read TGTGCCAGCAGCGAGGGGACAGGGACGGGCTCCTATAATTCACCCCTCCACTTT.

This clone occurred once. The CDR3 coding sequence is TGTGCCAGCAGTGAAAGGCCTAGGAGCGGGTACGAGCAGTACTTC. It specifies CASSERPRSGYEQYF. This rearrangement joins TRBV2 to TRBJ2-7; perhaps TRBD2 as D (6 bases). Trimming stripped 2 bases from V and 4 bases from J, with 15 bases between. Per germline, CDR1 SNHLY and CDR2 FYNNEI. The length of the CDR3 is 15 residues. The full variable domain, completed using reference TRBV2 and TRBJ2-7, is EPEVTQTPSHQVTQMGQEVILRCVPISNHLYFYWYRQILGQKVEFLVSFYNNEISEKSEIFDDQFSVERPDGSNFTLKIRSTKLEDSAMYFCASSERPRSGYEQYFGPGTRLTVT.

The sample holds a few counts of this clone. The genes are TRBV29-1 and TRBJ1-2, with 7 bases that match TRBD1. V was pared by 4 bases and J by 3 bases, with 8 bases of the junction left unmatched. CDR1 SQVTM and CDR2 ANQGSEA come from the germline V gene. The CDR3 is 14 amino acids. For the CDR3, the DNA is TGCAGCGTTGTGGGACAGCGGATTGACTATGGCTACACCTTC. This codes for CSVVGQRIDYGYTF.

CDR3 protein: CATHQGQVELDTQYF. DNA for the CDR3: TGTGCCACTCACCAGGGACAGGTGGAATTAGATACGCAGTATTTT. The chain couples TRBV6-6 to TRBJ2-3; 8 bases fit TRBD1. The trim removed 10 bases at V and 5 bases at J, leaving 14 bases unmatched. The CDR3 contains 15 residues. Germline CDR1 is MNHNY and CDR2 is SVGAGI (reference sequence).

This clone was observed a few times. The chain uses TRBV7-2 and TRBJ1-4; possibly TRBD1 for D (6 bases). In germline, CDR1 is SGHTA, CDR2 FQGNSA. Trimming pared 5 bases from V and 5 bases from J, leaving 6 bases between. CDR3 length: 12 residues. The CDR3 protein is CASSTGNEKLFF. In DNA form, the CDR3 reads TGTGCCAGCAGCACAGGGAATGAAAAACTGTTTTTT.

A word on this clone: The same CDR3 is also encoded by other DNA sequences in this sample. The chain links TRBV7-9 to TRBJ1-5; 7 bases are a match to TRBD1. J gave up 6 bases and V 0 bases, and 2 bases lay outside the gene matches. CDR1 is SEHNR, CDR2 FQNEAQ, per germline (reference sequence). This CDR3 region has 14 residues. CDR3 residues: CASSLAGGGQPQHF. The CDR3 DNA sequence: TGTGCCAGCAGCTTAGCAGGGGGCGGTCAGCCCCAGCATTTT.

This clone came up a few times. The V call is TRBV29-1, the J call TRBJ2-7; D may be TRBD2 (6 bases). The CDR3 is 13 amino acids. V was shortened by 4 bases and J by 3 bases, with 13 bases between the two germline ends. Per germline, CDR1 SQVTM and CDR2 ANQGSEA. CDR3 sequence (DNA): TGCAGCGTTGCGCAGGGACTTCTCTACGAGCAGTACTTC. Translated: CSVAQGLLYEQYF.